This record covers a single T cell receptor beta chain. The antigen is not known. This entry is derived from a study of vaccination effects on CD4 cells after COVID-19. The overall study: Samples from a couple of convalescent patients were given 16 days and one week before vaccination.

Study findings and constraints: Convalescent post-vaccine spike-reactive clones were mostly newly vaccine-induced.

Method: immunoSEQ multiplex PCR; TCRdb's copy keeps in-frame clones and lacks some. Of some 56,000 clones listed, more than 65% are singletons. Antigen-specific CD4+ T cells were expanded with viral peptide pools in the ViraFEST assay before sequencing. An approximately 10-day culture period preceded the isolation of CD4+ T cells. PCR showed that the person got SARS-CoV-2 infection at some point between March and December 2020. The culture medium for two million PBMC per well included 9.5 to 10 IU/ml IL-2 and about 10 ug/ml peptides. Researchers assigned an HIV-1 Nef peptide pool to the negative control culture. Looked up from germline, CDR1 is SGHNT and CDR2 is YENEEA. V lost 1 base and J lost 1, with 12 bases in between. The CDR3 spans 16 residues.

The TCR comes from a human donor who had a prior SARS-CoV-2 infection. The genes are TRBV11-3 and TRBJ2-3; D unresolved. The starting material was CD4+ T cells from PBMCs cultured with HIV peptides, obtained before COVID-19 vaccination. As for subset: HIV-1 Nef peptide pool negative control/reference culture. Here the CDR3 DNA reads TGTGCCAGCAGCTTAGGGGCAATCACGGGCACAGATACGCAGTATTTT. This gives the protein CASSLGAITGTDTQYF.